The 29 T cell receptor beta chains below come from one sample, sequenced in a study of PD-1 blockade in classical Hodgkin lymphoma. TCRdb's copy holds only in-frame clones and misses some; the assay was immunoSEQ multiplex PCR. This table has thousands of clones, roughly four fifths appearing once. Autologous stem cell transplantation was followed by relapse in every patient, and brentuximab vedotin exposure varied. Researchers report purifying CD4+ T cells from thawed PBMCs by magnetic negative selection. The specimen was CD4+ T cells from blood, collected at baseline. These receptors were obtained from a human donor with classical Hodgkin lymphoma.

J is TRBJ2-1 and V is TRBV5-1, with a weak D call TRBD2 (7 bases). CDR1 and CDR2 from the germline V gene are SGHRS and YFSETQ. This CDR3 comprises 15 residues. Deletions cut 0 bases from V and 4 bases from J, with 11 bases between. CDR3 in amino acids: CASSLEGGSYNEQFF. The CDR3 region has the DNA TGCGCCAGCAGCTTGGAGGGGGGGTCGTACAATGAGCAGTTCTTC.

The chain couples TRBV18 to TRBJ2-7; unclear D gene. CDR1 and CDR2 from the germline V gene are KGHSH and LQKENI. This CDR3 contains 12 residues. Between the trimmed V and J ends, which lost 2 bases and 5 bases, there was a span of 7 bases. The CDR3 DNA sequence: TGTGCCAGCTCACCAAGAGGAGACGAGCAGTACTTC. As protein: CASSPRGDEQYF. Variable domain in full (rest from reference TRBV18 and TRBJ2-7): NAGVMQNPRHLVRRRGQEARLRCSPMKGHSHVYWYRQLPEEGLKFMVYLQKENIIDESGMPKERFSAEFPKEGPSILRIQQVVRGDSAAYFCASSPRGDEQYFGPGTRLTVT.

The chain is built from TRBV11-2 and TRBJ2-2; TRBD1 matches 7 bases. Trimming took 5 bases from V and 1 from J; bases not matched to a gene: 7. Germline CDR1 reads SGHAT; CDR2 reads FQNNGV. CDR3 size: 16 residues. CDR3 amino acids: CASSTTGTVNTGELFF. CDR3 sequence (DNA): TGTGCCAGCAGCACTACCGGGACAGTGAACACCGGGGAGCTGTTTTTT.

V usage is TRBV7-2 and J usage is TRBJ1-3, with D unresolved. V lost 5 bases and J 3 bases, leaving 8 bases between the germline ends. This CDR3 is 13 amino acids long. Germline V gene sequence: CDR1 SGHTA, CDR2 FQGNSA. The CDR3 nucleotides read TGTGCCAGCAGCCCCGAATATGGAAACACCATATATTTT. Amino acid sequence: CASSPEYGNTIYF. Filled out from reference TRBV7-2 and TRBJ1-3, the complete variable domain reads GAGVSQSPSNKVTEKGKDVELRCDPISGHTALYWYRQSLGQGLEFLIYFQGNSAPDKSGLPSDRFSAERTGGSVSTLTIQRTQQEDSAVYLCASSPEYGNTIYFGEGSWLTVV.

The chain uses TRBV7-2 and TRBJ2-5; possible D gene TRBD1, 6 bases. Germline V lookup: CDR1 SGHTA, CDR2 FQGNSA. V lost 5 bases and J 5 bases, leaving 12 bases between the germline ends. This CDR3 is built from 13 residues. In DNA, the CDR3 is TGTGCCAGCAGCCAGCTTAGGGGGGAGACCCAGTACTTC. Residues: CASSQLRGETQYF. Using reference TRBV7-2 and TRBJ2-5 for the parts outside the CDR3, the full variable domain is GAGVSQSPSNKVTEKGKDVELRCDPISGHTALYWYRQSLGQGLEFLIYFQGNSAPDKSGLPSDRFSAERTGGSVSTLTIQRTQQEDSAVYLCASSQLRGETQYFGPGTRLLVL.

The rearrangement joins TRBV4-3 to TRBJ2-2; 8 nucleotides match TRBD1. This CDR3 comprises 18 residues. The V and J ends lost 0 bases and 8 bases, in that order; junction bases with no gene match: 14. Per germline, CDR1 LGHNA and CDR2 YSLEER. CDR3 sequence: CASSQDPPGQGYVGELFF. As DNA, the CDR3 is TGCGCCAGCAGCCAAGACCCCCCCGGACAGGGTTATGTTGGGGAGCTGTTTTTT.

This clone counts as medium-sized. The chain carries TRBV5-1 and TRBJ1-6; TRBD1 is a possible D gene (6 bases). The CDR3 spans 14 residues. CDR1 SGHRS and CDR2 YFSETQ come from the germline V gene. The V gene lost 4 bases and the J gene lost 14 bases, with 19 bases spanning the gap. The CDR3 nucleotides read TGCGCCAGCAGCCAGGCCGTGGGGGCGGTTACCCTCCACTTT. It encodes CASSQAVGAVTLHF. The variable domain in full, with the rest retrieved from reference TRBV5-1 and TRBJ1-6, is KAGVTQTPRYLIKTRGQQVTLSCSPISGHRSVSWYQQTPGQGLQFLFEYFSETQRNKGNFPGRFSGRQFSNSRSEMNVSTLELGDSALYLCASSQAVGAVTLHFGNGTRLTVT.

This clone showed up just a few times. The chain recombines TRBV30 with TRBJ2-1, with a weak D call TRBD2 (7 bases). Germline V gene sequence: CDR1 GTSNPN, CDR2 SVGIG (reference sequence). Trimming cost V 5 bases and J 7 bases, with 15 bases left between them. The CDR3 loop spans 13 amino acids. The CDR3 DNA sequence: TGTGCCTGGGCTAGGGGGGGCCGGAATGAGCAGTTCTTC. This encodes CAWARGGRNEQFF.

The V gene is TRBV5-6, the J gene TRBJ1-2, with 10 nucleotides matching TRBD1. This CDR3 has 14 residues. The V and J ends lost 4 bases and 4 bases, in that order; junction bases with no gene match: 4. Looked up from germline, CDR1 is SGHDT and CDR2 is YYEEEE. The CDR3 region is CASSNGQGGYGYTF. The DNA of the CDR3 is TGTGCCAGCAGCAATGGACAGGGGGGCTATGGCTACACCTTC.

This chain uses TRBV5-1 with TRBJ1-2, with 10 bases that match TRBD1. The CDR3 is 14 residues long. The germline gives CDR1 SGHRS, CDR2 YFSETQ. V shed 2 bases and J 8 bases; nucleotides not matched to a gene: 6. The CDR3 sequence is CASSLRLTGGGYTF. In nucleotides, the CDR3 is TGCGCCAGCAGCTTACGGTTGACAGGGGGCGGCTACACCTTC.

This chain uses TRBV4-2 with TRBJ2-7; 11 bases align to TRBD2. This CDR3 is 18 amino acids long. Germline trimming cut 4 bases from V and 1 base from J; bases unmatched to any gene: 12. Germline CDR1 LGHNA, CDR2 YNFKEQ. The CDR3 spells CASSLSLAGGLISYEQYF. CDR3 bases: TGTGCCAGCAGCCTGAGTCTAGCGGGAGGTCTAATATCCTACGAGCAGTACTTC.

This chain links TRBV2 with TRBJ2-1, with 8 bases aligning to TRBD1. The CDR3 sequence is 18 residues long. Germline loops: CDR1 SNHLY, CDR2 FYNNEI. The trim removed 5 bases at V and 0 bases at J, leaving 12 bases unmatched. Here the CDR3 reads CASSLQGGPPSSYNEQFF. CDR3 nucleotides: TGTGCCAGCAGTTTACAGGGGGGACCCCCGAGCTCCTACAATGAGCAGTTCTTC.

The chain is built from TRBV7-9 and TRBJ2-3; unclear D gene. The CDR3 is 16 residues long. Germline-derived CDR1 and CDR2 are SEHNR and FQNEAQ (reference sequence). The V end lost 1 base, the J end lost 0 bases, and 11 bases lay between the germline ends. CDR3 loop: CASSLGVHSSTDTQYF. CDR3 nucleotides: TGTGCCAGCAGCTTAGGGGTCCACTCTAGCACAGATACGCAGTATTTT.

The V gene is TRBV5-6, the J gene TRBJ1-2; D not certain. The germline CDR1 and CDR2 sequences are SGHDT and YYEEEE. V lost 0 bases and J 2 bases, leaving 8 bases between the germline ends. The CDR3 sequence is 14 residues long. CDR3 sequence (DNA): TGTGCCAGCAGCTTGGGGCAGGCCAACTATGGCTACACCTTC. It encodes CASSLGQANYGYTF.

The table lists this clone with a count of one. V and J are TRBV4-3 and TRBJ2-7; 8 bases align to TRBD1. After removal of 0 bases from V and 3 bases from J, the junction contained 4 bases not matched to a gene. The CDR3 consists of 15 residues. Germline CDR1 is LGHNA and CDR2 is YSLEER. The DNA for the CDR3 is TGCGCCAGCAGCCAAGACCCGGGACAGGTCTACGAGCAGTACTTC. Translated: CASSQDPGQVYEQYF.

The gene calls are TRBV6-5 and TRBJ1-4, with 8 nucleotides matching TRBD1. Trimming at V came to 0 bases and at J to 10 bases, leaving 10 bases not matched to a gene. The CDR3 sequence is 16 residues long. Germline V CDR1 and CDR2: MNHEY, SVGAGI. The CDR3 is CASSYSAQGGHGKLFF. CDR3 nucleotide sequence: TGTGCCAGCAGTTACTCGGCACAGGGGGGCCATGGAAAACTGTTTTTT.

This rearrangement joins TRBV4-2 to TRBJ1-2, with TRBD1 identical over 7 bases. Germline lookup yields CDR1 LGHNA and CDR2 YNFKEQ. The CDR3 runs 14 residues. The V gene end was trimmed by 1 base and the J gene end by 3 bases; junction bases not matched to a gene: 2. The CDR3 sequence is CASSQVGQYYGYTF. CDR3 in DNA: TGTGCCAGCAGCCAAGTGGGACAGTACTATGGCTACACCTTC.

The chain has TRBV27 and TRBJ2-7; TRBD1 aligns across 7 bases. The V gene's germline CDR1 is MNHEY and CDR2 SMNVEV (reference sequence). With V trimmed by 1 base and J by 4 bases, 16 bases remained unmatched. The CDR3 is 18 residues long. CDR3 region: CASSLFPDRVGYGYEQYF. In DNA, the CDR3 is TGTGCCAGCAGTTTATTCCCCGACAGGGTTGGTTATGGATACGAGCAGTACTTC.

This rearrangement joins TRBV10-3 to TRBJ2-1; 11 bases match TRBD1. Germline CDR1 ENHRY, CDR2 SYGVKD. V lost 4 bases to trimming and J lost 6 bases; unmatched junction nucleotides: 5. The CDR3 sequence is 15 residues long. CDR3 coding DNA: TGTGCCATCAGTGGCTACGGACAGGGGGCCAATGAGCAGTTCTTC. Translating it yields CAISGYGQGANEQFF.

The chain recombines TRBV19 with TRBJ2-1; D is ambiguous. The germline CDR1 and CDR2 sequences are LNHDA and SQIVND (reference sequence). Trimming left V 9 bases short and J 6 bases short, with 15 bases between. This CDR3 contains 13 residues. Here the CDR3 DNA reads TGTGCCAGCCGAAGCCCGGTAGGCAATGAGCAGTTCTTC. Protein: CASRSPVGNEQFF.

The rearrangement uses TRBV27 and TRBJ2-1, with 8 bases fitting TRBD2. This CDR3 spans 15 amino acids. V trimming: 3 bases; J trimming: 12 bases; junction bases outside the gene matches: 13. CDR1 and CDR2 (germline): MNHEY, SMNVEV (reference sequence). The DNA of the CDR3 is TGTGCCAGCAGTTTCACACTAGCGGTACCGAAGGGGCAGTTCTTC. As protein: CASSFTLAVPKGQFF.

The chain links TRBV19 to TRBJ1-5; TRBD1 matches 7 bases. The CDR3 extends over 14 amino acids. The V gene end was trimmed by 5 bases and the J gene end by 11 bases; junction bases not matched to a gene: 12. Germline-derived CDR1 and CDR2 are LNHDA and SQIVND (reference sequence). The CDR3 reads CASSAGQVQSAQHF. The DNA of the CDR3 is TGTGCCAGTAGTGCCGGACAGGTCCAATCAGCCCAGCATTTT.

The V gene is TRBV19, the J gene TRBJ2-6; D perhaps matches TRBD1 (5 bases). Germline V lookup: CDR1 LNHDA, CDR2 SQIVND (reference sequence). V lost 6 bases, J lost 2 bases, and 11 bases lay in between. This CDR3 is built from 15 residues. This CDR3 reads CASRIQAAGANVLTF. The CDR3 nucleotides read TGTGCCAGTAGGATACAGGCTGCTGGGGCCAACGTCCTGACTTTC.

The chain recombines TRBV27 with TRBJ2-5; D is unresolved. The DNA end lines up better with TRBJ2-7; the J call may be wrong. Germline V gene sequence: CDR1 MNHEY, CDR2 SMNVEV (reference sequence). The CDR3 sequence is 13 residues long. The CDR3 nucleotides read TGTGCCAGCAGCTCATCGGCCTCCTACGAGCAGTACTTC. Translating gives CASSSSASYEQYF.

CDR3 nucleotides: TGCGCCAGCAGCCAAGATTTTCTTGGGGGTCGGAGGCCCCAGCATTTT. This translates into CASSQDFLGGRRPQHF. This sequence joins TRBV4-3 and TRBJ1-5; tentatively, D is TRBD1 (5 bases). The CDR3 length is 16 residues. Trimming shortened V by 0 bases and J by 9 bases, and 18 bases separated the two germline ends. CDR1 is LGHNA and CDR2 is YSLEER in the germline V gene.

The rearrangement links TRBV6-5 to TRBJ1-4; D not certain. The germline CDR1 and CDR2 sequences are MNHEY and SVGAGI. V dropped 2 bases and J dropped 1 base, with 8 bases sitting between them. The CDR3 spans 15 residues. CDR3 protein: CASSYTSGTNEKLFF. The CDR3 nucleotides read TGTGCCAGCAGTTACACCTCGGGAACTAATGAAAAACTGTTTTTT.

The V and J genes are TRBV5-1 and TRBJ1-4; D possibly corresponds to TRBD1 (5 bases). Germline V gives CDR1 SGHRS, CDR2 YFSETQ. V gave up 0 bases and J gave up 3 bases, with 6 bases separating them. The CDR3 is 14 amino acids. CDR3 amino acids: CASSLGQPNEKLFF. DNA for the CDR3: TGCGCCAGCAGCTTGGGACAGCCTAATGAAAAACTGTTTTTT.

The chain employs TRBV9 and TRBJ1-3, with 7 bases matching TRBD1. This CDR3 contains 15 residues. CDR1 SGDLS and CDR2 YYNGEE come from the germline V gene. Trimming removed 4 bases from V and 0 bases from J; junction bases left unmatched: 4. The chain's CDR3 is CASSPRQGSGNTIYF. CDR3 DNA: TGTGCCAGCAGCCCGAGACAGGGCTCTGGAAACACCATATATTTT.

V is TRBV7-2 and J is TRBJ1-6; a possible D gene is TRBD1 (5 bases). Per the germline V gene, CDR1 is SGHTA and CDR2 is FQGNSA. The V end lost 0 bases, the J end lost 7 bases, and 10 bases lay between the germline ends. This CDR3 has 15 residues. The CDR3 nucleotides are TGTGCCAGCAGCTTAGCGGGGGTGTTAAATTCACCCCTCCACTTT. Translated: CASSLAGVLNSPLHF.